The rows below give T cell receptor beta chains drawn from one sample of a study of blood T cell repertoires in COVID-19. Profiled with immunoSEQ multiplex PCR; TCRdb holds only in-frame clones, not every one. The sample includes about 290,000 clones, about 90% of them seen just once. Sequenced input: peripheral blood. The receptors come from a woman in her 30s with COVID-19, enrolled during active disease. Each CDR3 is given with its conserved first and last residue. The D gene is left open where the match is weak. Part of the rows lack a size; the others show once, few, many or a class for expanded clones.

v_gene	j_gene	abundance	d_gene	CDR3aa	CDR3nt
TRBV6-5	TRBJ2-5	NA	NA	CASSYDRPLVETQYF	TGTGCCAGCAGTTATGACAGGCCTCTGGTGGAGACCCAGTACTTC
TRBV12-3/TRBV12-4	TRBJ1-2	once	NA	CASSGAIGYTF	TGTGCCAGCAGTGGTGCTATCGGCTACACCTTC
TRBV4-1	TRBJ1-2	NA	NA	CASSQDEVRGWTGYTF	TGCGCCAGCAGCCAAGATGAGGTCAGGGGATGGACCGGCTACACCTTC
TRBV6-1	TRBJ1-6	NA	NA	CASSEALRQGPNSPLHF	TGTGCCAGCAGTGAAGCGCTTCGGCAGGGCCCCAATTCACCCCTCCACTTT
TRBV29-1	TRBJ2-1	NA	TRBD1	CSVEDSDRYNEQFF	TGCAGCGTTGAAGATTCGGACAGGTACAATGAGCAGTTCTTC
TRBV4-1	TRBJ1-1	NA	NA	CASCDWGHPNTEAFF	TGCGCCAGCTGCGACTGGGGACATCCAAACACTGAAGCTTTCTTT
TRBV12-5	TRBJ2-2	NA	TRBD2	CASGLNLWEGTGELFF	TGTGCTAGTGGTTTGAATCTTTGGGAGGGCACCGGGGAGCTGTTTTTT
TRBV4-1	TRBJ2-7	NA	NA	CASRSTRSYEQYF	TGCGCCAGCAGATCGACACGTTCCTACGAGCAGTACTTC
TRBV30	TRBJ2-7	NA	TRBD1	CAWRGTAGGEQYF	TGTGCCTGGAGGGGGACAGCCGGTGGGGAGCAGTACTTC
TRBV28	TRBJ1-1	NA	NA	CASSLWRGGSSGEAFF	TGTGCCAGCAGTTTATGGCGGGGGGGGTCCTCGGGTGAAGCTTTCTTT
TRBV27	TRBJ2-7	NA	NA	CASSLMPYYEQYF	TGTGCCAGCAGCCTTATGCCCTATTACGAGCAGTACTTC
TRBV9	TRBJ2-3	NA	NA	CASSVGGGTQYF	TGTGCCAGCAGCGTAGGTGGAGGTACGCAGTATTTT
TRBV2	TRBJ1-1	NA	NA	CACDLVPYSGEAFF	TGTGCCTGCGACCTTGTCCCTTATTCAGGTGAAGCTTTCTTT
TRBV2	TRBJ2-3	NA	TRBD2	CASSVNPAGGYTDTQYF	TGTGCCAGCAGTGTAAATCCAGCGGGGGGGTACACAGATACGCAGTATTTT
TRBV5-6	TRBJ1-3	NA	NA	CASSLQGNTIYF	TGTGCCAGCAGCTTACAAGGAAACACCATATATTTT
TRBV27	TRBJ2-1	NA	NA	CASSGGQALISYNEQFF	TGTGCCAGCAGTGGGGGACAAGCGTTAATCTCCTACAATGAGCAGTTCTTC
TRBV3-1/TRBV3-2	TRBJ2-4	NA	NA	CASSHRTGAKNIQYF	TGTGCCAGCAGCCATAGAACAGGAGCCAAAAACATTCAGTACTTC
TRBV29-1	TRBJ2-5	NA	NA	CSVGRAGETQYF	TGCAGCGTTGGCAGGGCAGGGGAGACCCAGTACTTC
TRBV30	TRBJ1-6	NA	TRBD1	CAWTGQGWGYSPLHF	TGTGCCTGGACGGGACAGGGTTGGGGATATTCACCCCTCCACTTT
TRBV3-1/TRBV3-2	TRBJ2-1	NA	NA	CASRPGRLYNEQFF	TGTGCCAGCAGACCCGGCAGGTTGTACAATGAGCAGTTCTTC
TRBV3-1/TRBV3-2	TRBJ2-7	NA	NA	CASRGGVADYEQYF	TGTGCCAGCAGAGGAGGAGTAGCGGACTACGAGCAGTACTTC
TRBV29-1	TRBJ2-7	NA	TRBD1	CSGGQGRSYEQYF	TGCAGCGGGGGACAGGGCCGCTCCTACGAGCAGTACTTC
TRBV2	TRBJ2-7	few	NA	CASSEAASPGYEQYF	TGTGCCAGCAGTGAAGCGGCTAGCCCAGGCTACGAGCAGTACTTC
TRBV9	TRBJ2-7	NA	TRBD2	CASSPGPAGTYEQYF	TGTGCCAGCAGCCCCGGACCAGCGGGGACCTACGAGCAGTACTTC
TRBV4-2	TRBJ1-2	once	NA	CASSPIAGDYGYTF	TGTGCCAGCAGTCCAATTGCAGGTGATTATGGCTACACCTTC
TRBV5-1	TRBJ1-1	NA	TRBD1	CASSSGQGGTEAFF	TGCGCCAGCAGCAGCGGACAGGGGGGCACTGAAGCTTTCTTT
TRBV24-1	TRBJ2-2	NA	NA	CATEGRANTGELFF	TGTGCCACGGAGGGCAGGGCGAACACCGGGGAGCTGTTTTTT